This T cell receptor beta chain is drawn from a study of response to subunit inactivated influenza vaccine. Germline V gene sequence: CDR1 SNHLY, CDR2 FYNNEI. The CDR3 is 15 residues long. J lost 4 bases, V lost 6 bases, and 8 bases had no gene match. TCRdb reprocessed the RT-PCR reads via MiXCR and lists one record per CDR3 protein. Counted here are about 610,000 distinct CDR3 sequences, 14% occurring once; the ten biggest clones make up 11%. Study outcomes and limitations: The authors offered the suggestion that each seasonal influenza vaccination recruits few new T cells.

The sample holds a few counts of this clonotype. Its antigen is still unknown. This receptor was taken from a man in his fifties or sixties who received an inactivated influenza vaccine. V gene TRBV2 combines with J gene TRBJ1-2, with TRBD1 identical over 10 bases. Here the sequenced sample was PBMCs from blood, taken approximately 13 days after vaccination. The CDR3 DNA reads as TGTGCCAGCAGCCCGGGACAGGGGTCCTTCTATGGCTACACCTTC. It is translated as CASSPGQGSFYGYTF.